These T cell receptor beta chains were read from a single sample in a study of blood T cell repertoires in COVID-19. TCRdb's table, derived via immunoSEQ multiplex PCR, lists solely in-frame clones and lacks some. The sample has approximately 230,000 clones, around nine tenths seen once; the top ten hold approximately 1.4%. Material: peripheral blood. These TCRs come from a man at least 80 years old with acute or convalescent COVID-19. CDR3s include the opening cysteine and the closing phenylalanine or tryptophan. Each record gives: CDR3 DNA, CDR3 protein, V gene, D gene, clone size, J gene. A D gene is named only where the DNA matches it firmly. Clone size is stated in some rows and not others, as once, few, many or a class when expanded.

cdr3_nt: TGTGCCAGCAGTTACGAGGCCGCATTAACCCAGTACTTC
cdr3_aa: CASSYEAALTQYF
v_call: TRBV6-2/TRBV6-3
d_call: -
clone_size: -
j_call: TRBJ2-5

cdr3_nt: TGTGCCAGCTCACCATCCGGGACAAAGAACACTGAAGCTTTCTTT
cdr3_aa: CASSPSGTKNTEAFF
v_call: TRBV18
d_call: -
clone_size: once
j_call: TRBJ1-1

cdr3_nt: TGTGCCAGCAGCTTAGCGCTGGCAGTGGAGCAGTTCTTC
cdr3_aa: CASSLALAVEQFF
v_call: TRBV7-2
d_call: -
clone_size: -
j_call: TRBJ2-1

cdr3_nt: TGTGCCACCCAAGGACAGAATCTCGATGAGCAGTTCTTC
cdr3_aa: CATQGQNLDEQFF
v_call: TRBV5-4
d_call: -
clone_size: -
j_call: TRBJ2-1

cdr3_nt: TGTGCCAGCAGTGCCGAGGGGGCGCGGGGTACAGTCTATGGCTACACCTTC
cdr3_aa: CASSAEGARGTVYGYTF
v_call: TRBV2
d_call: TRBD1
clone_size: -
j_call: TRBJ1-2

cdr3_nt: TGTGCCAGTATAGCAACAGGGATCACCGGGGAGCTGTTTTTT
cdr3_aa: CASIATGITGELFF
v_call: TRBV19
d_call: -
clone_size: -
j_call: TRBJ2-2

cdr3_nt: TGCGCCAGCAGAAGGGACTGGAATAATTCACCCCTCCACTTT
cdr3_aa: CASRRDWNNSPLHF
v_call: TRBV5-1
d_call: -
clone_size: -
j_call: TRBJ1-6

cdr3_nt: TGTGCCAGCAGAGAAGGCGGAGCGACCACAGATACGCAGTATTTT
cdr3_aa: CASREGGATTDTQYF
v_call: TRBV2
d_call: -
clone_size: -
j_call: TRBJ2-3

cdr3_nt: TGTGCCAGCAGTTATTCAGGGGCCCCACGCGAAAAACTGTTTTTT
cdr3_aa: CASSYSGAPREKLFF
v_call: TRBV6-5
d_call: -
clone_size: -
j_call: TRBJ1-4

cdr3_nt: TGTGCCAGCTCACCAAATCAGGGCGCAGATACGCAGTATTTT
cdr3_aa: CASSPNQGADTQYF
v_call: TRBV18
d_call: -
clone_size: -
j_call: TRBJ2-3

cdr3_nt: TGTGCCAGCAGCAGGGGACAGGGGATCGGGGCCAACGTCCTGACTTTC
cdr3_aa: CASSRGQGIGANVLTF
v_call: TRBV7-2
d_call: TRBD1
clone_size: -
j_call: TRBJ2-6

cdr3_nt: TGTGCCAGTAGTATAGATGGCTACTATGGCTACACCTTC
cdr3_aa: CASSIDGYYGYTF
v_call: TRBV19
d_call: -
clone_size: -
j_call: TRBJ1-2

cdr3_nt: TGTGCCAGCAGTCCTACAGGGGTAAATGGCTACACCTTC
cdr3_aa: CASSPTGVNGYTF
v_call: TRBV2
d_call: TRBD1
clone_size: -
j_call: TRBJ1-2

cdr3_nt: TGTGCCAGCAGCCCTGGGACAGGGGGCATCAACGAGCAGTACTTC
cdr3_aa: CASSPGTGGINEQYF
v_call: TRBV7-6
d_call: TRBD1
clone_size: -
j_call: TRBJ2-7

cdr3_nt: TGTGCCAGCAGCGACCCGGGACAGTTAGCCAAAAACATTCAGTACTTC
cdr3_aa: CASSDPGQLAKNIQYF
v_call: TRBV2
d_call: TRBD1
clone_size: -
j_call: TRBJ2-4

cdr3_nt: TGTGCCAGTAGTATCGGAGGGGGCGCGTATAATTCACCCCTCCACTTT
cdr3_aa: CASSIGGGAYNSPLHF
v_call: TRBV19
d_call: TRBD1
clone_size: -
j_call: TRBJ1-6

cdr3_nt: TGTGCCAGCAGAGCCGACAGATCCTCTGGAAACACCATATATTTT
cdr3_aa: CASRADRSSGNTIYF
v_call: TRBV28
d_call: -
clone_size: -
j_call: TRBJ1-3

cdr3_nt: TGTGCCACGGGTGAGGGGCAGACAGGGGACATGTACAATGAGCAGTTCTTC
cdr3_aa: CATGEGQTGDMYNEQFF
v_call: TRBV10-3
d_call: TRBD1
clone_size: -
j_call: TRBJ2-1

cdr3_nt: TGCAGCGCCTCCGGGACAAATTCCTACGAGCAGTACTTC
cdr3_aa: CSASGTNSYEQYF
v_call: TRBV29-1
d_call: -
clone_size: -
j_call: TRBJ2-7

cdr3_nt: TGTGCCAGCAGCTTGAGACTAGCGGTTTACAATGAGCAGTTCTTC
cdr3_aa: CASSLRLAVYNEQFF
v_call: TRBV5-5
d_call: TRBD2
clone_size: once
j_call: TRBJ2-1

cdr3_nt: TGCAGCGTTGCGAGTTACACAGATACGCAGTATTTT
cdr3_aa: CSVASYTDTQYF
v_call: TRBV29-1
d_call: -
clone_size: -
j_call: TRBJ2-3

cdr3_nt: TGCAGCGTGTATTATTCCTACAATGAGCAGTTCTTC
cdr3_aa: CSVYYSYNEQFF
v_call: TRBV29-1
d_call: -
clone_size: -
j_call: TRBJ2-1

cdr3_nt: TGCGCCAGCAGCCGGGCCCAGGGCCCTAGCTCTGGAAACACCATATATTTT
cdr3_aa: CASSRAQGPSSGNTIYF
v_call: TRBV4-3
d_call: -
clone_size: -
j_call: TRBJ1-3

cdr3_nt: TGTGCCAGCATTCCCAGGAATCCTGAGGGTGGCTACACCTTC
cdr3_aa: CASIPRNPEGGYTF
v_call: TRBV6-5
d_call: -
clone_size: once
j_call: TRBJ1-2

cdr3_nt: TGTGCCAGCAGTGAATTGGGGTGGGAGAAGGGCGCAGATACGCAGTATTTT
cdr3_aa: CASSELGWEKGADTQYF
v_call: TRBV2
d_call: -
clone_size: -
j_call: TRBJ2-3

cdr3_nt: TGTGCCAGCGGGCCCAGGGGCAAGAACACTGAAGCTTTCTTT
cdr3_aa: CASGPRGKNTEAFF
v_call: TRBV6-5
d_call: -
clone_size: -
j_call: TRBJ1-1

cdr3_nt: TGTGCCACCAGCAGGGAACTAGGAACATACTACGAGCAGTACTTC
cdr3_aa: CATSRELGTYYEQYF
v_call: TRBV15
d_call: -
clone_size: -
j_call: TRBJ2-7

cdr3_nt: TGCGCCAGCAGCACCGGACAGGGGGGAAACTATGGCTACACCTTC
cdr3_aa: CASSTGQGGNYGYTF
v_call: TRBV5-1
d_call: TRBD1
clone_size: -
j_call: TRBJ1-2

cdr3_nt: TGTGCCAGCAGCTTAGCGCATGAGACTAGATCAATCAGGGAGACCCAGTACTTC
cdr3_aa: CASSLAHETRSIRETQYF
v_call: TRBV7-9
d_call: -
clone_size: -
j_call: TRBJ2-5

cdr3_nt: TGTGCCAGCAGGACAGGCAATCAGCCCCAGCATTTT
cdr3_aa: CASRTGNQPQHF
v_call: TRBV6-5
d_call: -
clone_size: once
j_call: TRBJ1-5

cdr3_nt: TGTGCCAGCAGCGCGGGACAGGGAGATGTGGAAGCTTTCTTT
cdr3_aa: CASSAGQGDVEAFF
v_call: TRBV9
d_call: TRBD1
clone_size: -
j_call: TRBJ1-1

cdr3_nt: TGTGCCAGCAGGACTAGCGGCGCAGATACGCAGTATTTT
cdr3_aa: CASRTSGADTQYF
v_call: TRBV5-6
d_call: TRBD2
clone_size: -
j_call: TRBJ2-3

cdr3_nt: TGCGCCAGCAGCTTCGTATCCCAAGAGACCCAGTACTTC
cdr3_aa: CASSFVSQETQYF
v_call: TRBV5-1
d_call: -
clone_size: -
j_call: TRBJ2-5

cdr3_nt: TGTGCCATCAGTGACCAGGGGGGAGATCAGCCCCAGCATTTT
cdr3_aa: CAISDQGGDQPQHF
v_call: TRBV10-3
d_call: TRBD1
clone_size: few
j_call: TRBJ1-5

cdr3_nt: TGTGCTAGCAGCTTAGGGACTAGCGGGAGCCCCGGGGAGCTGTTTTTT
cdr3_aa: CASSLGTSGSPGELFF
v_call: TRBV7-7
d_call: TRBD2
clone_size: -
j_call: TRBJ2-2

cdr3_nt: TGTGCCAGCAGCTTACTGGGGGCCTTTGAAGCTTTCTTT
cdr3_aa: CASSLLGAFEAFF
v_call: TRBV7-9
d_call: -
clone_size: -
j_call: TRBJ1-1

cdr3_nt: TGTGCCAGCAGCTTAGTCTTCTCTAGCGGGAGTATCGATGAGCAGTTCTTC
cdr3_aa: CASSLVFSSGSIDEQFF
v_call: TRBV7-9
d_call: TRBD2
clone_size: -
j_call: TRBJ2-1

cdr3_nt: TGTGCCAGCAGTTACGGGACAGGGGCTGCTGAAGCTTTCTTT
cdr3_aa: CASSYGTGAAEAFF
v_call: TRBV6-6
d_call: TRBD1
clone_size: -
j_call: TRBJ1-1

cdr3_nt: TGTGCCAGCAGCCCCGTAGCGGGACTGAATAGCTATGGCTACACCTTC
cdr3_aa: CASSPVAGLNSYGYTF
v_call: TRBV7-2
d_call: -
clone_size: -
j_call: TRBJ1-2

cdr3_nt: TGTGCCAGCATCGGGTCTGGGGCCAACGTCCTGACTTTC
cdr3_aa: CASIGSGANVLTF
v_call: TRBV6-6
d_call: -
clone_size: -
j_call: TRBJ2-6

cdr3_nt: TGCGCCAGCAGCCACCCTAGCGGGGGGCGCACAGATACGCAGTATTTT
cdr3_aa: CASSHPSGGRTDTQYF
v_call: TRBV4-1
d_call: TRBD2
clone_size: -
j_call: TRBJ2-3

cdr3_nt: TGTGCCAGCAGTGATAGTCTTGGGGCCAACGTCCTGACTTTC
cdr3_aa: CASSDSLGANVLTF
v_call: TRBV2
d_call: -
clone_size: few
j_call: TRBJ2-6

cdr3_nt: TGTGCCAGCAGTGAGGGGACTCTCCACTTT
cdr3_aa: CASSEGTLHF
v_call: TRBV6-1
d_call: -
clone_size: -
j_call: TRBJ1-6

cdr3_nt: TGTGCCAGCAGCCAGAGAGACAGAAACTATGGCTACACCTTC
cdr3_aa: CASSQRDRNYGYTF
v_call: TRBV3-1/TRBV3-2
d_call: -
clone_size: -
j_call: TRBJ1-2

cdr3_nt: TGTGCCAGCAGGACTACCTCAGATACGCAGTATTTT
cdr3_aa: CASRTTSDTQYF
v_call: TRBV2
d_call: -
clone_size: -
j_call: TRBJ2-3

cdr3_nt: TGTGCCAGCAGTCTTTATGGGTTCAGGGGTGAAGCTTTCTTT
cdr3_aa: CASSLYGFRGEAFF
v_call: TRBV5-6
d_call: -
clone_size: -
j_call: TRBJ1-1

cdr3_nt: TGTGCCAGCAGCCAAGCAGGGGATAATTCACCCCTCCACTTT
cdr3_aa: CASSQAGDNSPLHF
v_call: TRBV3-1/TRBV3-2
d_call: -
clone_size: -
j_call: TRBJ1-6

cdr3_nt: TGTGCCACCAGCAGAGAGGACAAGAGCTCCTACGAGCAGTACTTC
cdr3_aa: CATSREDKSSYEQYF
v_call: TRBV15
d_call: -
clone_size: -
j_call: TRBJ2-7

cdr3_nt: TGTGCCAGCAGTTACTCGTTCAGGGGGCTTGGGGATGAGCAGTTCTTC
cdr3_aa: CASSYSFRGLGDEQFF
v_call: TRBV6-2/TRBV6-3
d_call: TRBD1
clone_size: -
j_call: TRBJ2-1

cdr3_nt: TGTGCCAGCAGCCAGACAGGAAACTATGGCTACACCTTC
cdr3_aa: CASSQTGNYGYTF
v_call: TRBV5-4
d_call: -
clone_size: -
j_call: TRBJ1-2

cdr3_nt: TGTGCCAGCAGCCAACCCCTCTACTCTGGGGCCAACGTCCTGACTTTC
cdr3_aa: CASSQPLYSGANVLTF
v_call: TRBV4-2
d_call: -
clone_size: -
j_call: TRBJ2-6

cdr3_nt: TGTGCCAGCAGCTTAGAGGGGGCAGGGCACTCCTACGAGCAGTACTTC
cdr3_aa: CASSLEGAGHSYEQYF
v_call: TRBV7-2
d_call: TRBD1
clone_size: -
j_call: TRBJ2-7

cdr3_nt: TGTGCCAGCAGTTTATCGTATACCTACGAGCAGTACTTC
cdr3_aa: CASSLSYTYEQYF
v_call: TRBV27
d_call: -
clone_size: -
j_call: TRBJ2-7